The 17 T cell receptor beta chains given below trace back to one sample, sequenced in a study of Ad26.COV2.S vaccination and SARS-CoV-2 variants. Assay used: immunoSEQ multiplex PCR; TCRdb lists only in-frame clones, some missing. Among over 400,000 clones listed, less than 95% were seen once. The treatment is: some 20 received Ad26.COV2.S at low or high dose, single or two shots; about 5 received placebo; per-sample allocation not given. The samples were gathered on day 63 after the first injection of vaccine or placebo. The specimen was peripheral blood, collected in a trial of Ad26.COV2.S vaccine versus placebo. The receptors were sampled from a person aged 18 to 65 who received the Ad26.COV2.S COVID-19 vaccine or a placebo.

The chain couples TRBV6-5 to TRBJ2-1, with D uncertain. Trimming took 2 bases from V and 9 from J, leaving 11 bases between them. The CDR3 totals 13 residues. Germline V gives CDR1 MNHEY, CDR2 SVGAGI. The CDR3 DNA is TGTGCCAGCAGTTACGTCGGTAAGGGTGAGCAGTTCTTC. Protein product: CASSYVGKGEQFF.

This chain uses TRBV7-7 with TRBJ2-5; the D gene is possibly TRBD1 (5 bases). CDR3 size: 15 residues. The V end lost 0 bases, the J end lost 2 bases, and 10 bases lay between the germline ends. From germline, CDR1 is SSHAT and CDR2 FNYEAQ (reference sequence). In DNA, the CDR3 is TGTGCCAGCAGCTTAGCGGGGCTGGAGCAAGAGACCCAGTACTTC. Translating gives CASSLAGLEQETQYF.

The chain uses TRBV28 and TRBJ1-5, with D tentatively TRBD1 (5 bases). V lost 5 bases and J lost 6, with 17 bases in between. There are 15 residues in the CDR3. Per the germline V gene, CDR1 is MDHEN and CDR2 is SYDVKM. CDR3 DNA sequence: TGTGCCAGCAGTGAGGGAGGGCGGGGGTTTCAGCCCCAGCATTTT. It codes for CASSEGGRGFQPQHF.

This chain joins TRBV24-1 and TRBJ2-1, with TRBD2 as a possible D gene (6 bases). This CDR3 contains 17 residues. V shed 3 bases and J shed 2 bases, with 16 bases lying between them. CDR1 and CDR2 (germline): KGHDR, SFDVKD. The CDR3 DNA sequence: TGTGCCACCAGTGATCCGGGTTGGGCGGGGACCTACAATGAGCAGTTCTTC. Its translation: CATSDPGWAGTYNEQFF.

The chain has TRBV7-9 and TRBJ2-7; 7 positions agree with TRBD1. From germline, CDR1 is SEHNR and CDR2 FQNEAQ (reference sequence). This CDR3 contains 13 residues. V shed 5 bases, J shed 3 bases, and the junction held 4 bases outside the gene matches. The CDR3 protein is CASSTGVYYEQYF. Written as DNA, the CDR3 is TGTGCCAGCAGCACAGGGGTCTACTACGAGCAGTACTTC.

The chain is built from TRBV28 and TRBJ2-7; TRBD2 is a possible D gene (6 bases). The CDR3 runs to 14 residues. V lost 6 bases and J lost 2, with 14 bases in between. In germline, CDR1 is MDHEN, CDR2 SYDVKM. CDR3 region: CASREASAAYEQYF. CDR3 in DNA: TGTGCCAGCAGGGAAGCTAGCGCCGCCTACGAGCAGTACTTC.

The chain joins TRBV28 to TRBJ2-5; TRBD2 agrees at 8 bases. Germline V gene sequence: CDR1 MDHEN, CDR2 SYDVKM. The V segment lost 4 bases and the J segment 5 bases; nucleotides outside the gene matches: 9. The CDR3 has 15 residues. The CDR3 loop reads CASSSTAGVGETQYF. The CDR3 nucleotides read TGTGCCAGCAGTTCAACAGCGGGAGTTGGGGAGACCCAGTACTTC.

The rearrangement links TRBV6-6 to TRBJ2-5; 10 bases line up with TRBD2. CDR3 length equals 15 residues. The V gene's germline CDR1 is MNHNY and CDR2 SVGAGI (reference sequence). V shed 3 bases, J shed 7 bases, and the junction held 8 bases outside the gene matches. CDR3 bases: TGTGCCAGCAGTTATGTAGCGGGAGGAGAGGGGACCCAGTACTTC. This codes for CASSYVAGGEGTQYF.

This sequence joins TRBV27 and TRBJ1-4; 12 bases map to TRBD1. Looked up from germline, CDR1 is MNHEY and CDR2 is SMNVEV (reference sequence). Trimming removed 0 bases from V and 5 bases from J; junction bases left unmatched: 1. The length of the CDR3 is 16 residues. The CDR3: CASSLSGQGANEKLFF. CDR3 nucleotides: TGTGCCAGCAGTTTATCGGGACAGGGGGCGAATGAAAAACTGTTTTTT.

The chain has TRBV24-1 and TRBJ2-2; 7 nucleotides line up with TRBD2. Trimming cost V 5 bases and J 3 bases; bases outside gene matches: 2. Germline values: CDR1 KGHDR, CDR2 SFDVKD. The CDR3 contains 14 residues. CDR3 nucleotides: TGTGCCACCAGTGTAGGGAGGGACACCGGGGAGCTGTTTTTT. Amino acid sequence: CATSVGRDTGELFF.

This sequence joins TRBV25-1 and TRBJ1-4; D remains unclear. Germline CDR1 reads MGHDK; CDR2 reads SYGVNS. The CDR3 spans 14 residues. V lost 3 bases, J lost 0 bases, and 5 bases lay in between. DNA of the CDR3: TGTGCCAGCAGTGACACCGCAACTAATGAAAAACTGTTTTTT. Its translation is CASSDTATNEKLFF.

The genes are TRBV3-1 (or the pseudogene TRBV3-2) and TRBJ2-1; D uncertain. The length of the CDR3 is 15 residues. Germline CDR1 is LGHDT and CDR2 is YNNKEL (reference sequence). V was cut by 2 bases and J by 7 bases, with 15 bases left in between. Here the CDR3 DNA reads TGTGCCAGCAGCCAAATCGTCCCCAAAGGGAATGAGCAGTTCTTC. This sequence encodes CASSQIVPKGNEQFF.

The chain links TRBV4-1 to TRBJ2-5, with D tentatively TRBD2 (6 bases). The V end lost 1 base, the J end lost 7 bases, and 13 bases lay between the germline ends. This CDR3 contains 14 residues. Germline CDR1 and CDR2: MGHRA and YSYEKL. CDR3 nucleotide sequence: TGCGCCAGCAGCCAAGTCCCTAGCGTGGCGACCCAGTACTTC. Its protein is CASSQVPSVATQYF.

The rearrangement joins TRBV7-9 to TRBJ1-1; D not certain. Germline V gives CDR1 SEHNR, CDR2 FQNEAQ (reference sequence). The CDR3 totals 14 residues. The V and J ends lost 1 base and 5 bases respectively, with 11 bases between them. The CDR3 is CASSLGPSRTEAFF. The CDR3 nucleotides are TGTGCCAGCAGCTTAGGTCCAAGTCGGACTGAAGCTTTCTTT.

This clone has just one count. The chain carries TRBV18 and TRBJ1-2, with D perhaps TRBD1 (5 bases). With 0 bases removed from V and 3 bases from J, the gap between germline ends came to 8 bases. Germline CDR1 and CDR2: KGHSH and LQKENI. The CDR3 loop spans 14 amino acids. The CDR3 region is CASSPPGGDYGYTF. CDR3 DNA sequence: TGTGCCAGCTCACCACCGGGGGGAGACTATGGCTACACCTTC.

Only a few counts were recorded for this clone. The DNA of the CDR3 is TGTGCCAGCAGCTTAGGTCGGGGGAGCTACGAGCAGTACTTC. Its translation: CASSLGRGSYEQYF. V is TRBV5-4 and J is TRBJ2-7; D is possibly TRBD2 (6 bases). The length of the CDR3 is 14 residues. The V gene's germline CDR1 is SGHNT and CDR2 YYREEE (reference sequence). Trimming left V 2 bases short and J 3 bases short, with 12 bases between.

The gene calls are TRBV6-2 or TRBV6-3 and TRBJ2-3; 10 bases fit TRBD2. The trim removed 4 bases at V and 4 bases at J, leaving 8 bases unmatched. CDR1 is MNHEY, CDR2 SVGEGT, per germline. The CDR3 spans 16 residues. The CDR3 region is CASSSAGGPGADTQYF. The CDR3 DNA reads as TGTGCCAGCAGTTCAGCGGGAGGGCCTGGAGCAGATACGCAGTATTTT.